This T cell receptor (beta chain) was recorded in a study of T cell responses to AZD1222 COVID-19 vaccine. On the study more broadly: Pooled together were second doses at about 4 or about 12 weeks.

Generated by immunoSEQ multiplex PCR, the TCRdb table keeps only in-frame clones and is missing some. The sample has approximately 160,000 clones, 90% seen once; the top ten hold 1.5%. Study-wide points: Of the AZD1222 recipients, only 6 or 7 were seropositive at baseline. There were mostly white British donors and more females than males, and clonal diversity was possibly underestimated.

Germline-derived CDR1 and CDR2 are SGHRS and YFSETQ. This CDR3 is 17 amino acids long. The trim removed 0 bases at V and 0 bases at J, leaving 8 bases unmatched. This clone was detected only a few times. Its antigen is unknown. This rearrangement joins TRBV5-1 to TRBJ1-2; 7 positions agree with TRBD1. The source is an adult in good health. The source was peripheral blood, collected on day 0 of AZD1222 vaccination. The CDR3 bases are TGCGCCAGCAGCTTGGGGTACGGGACAGCAGCTAACTATGGCTACACCTTC. Its translation is CASSLGYGTAANYGYTF.